The next 13 T cell receptor beta chains were all read from a single sample in a study of blood T cell repertoires in COVID-19. Clones were sequenced by immunoSEQ multiplex PCR, and TCRdb holds only the in-frame ones, with some missing. The table lists some 50,000 clones, roughly nine tenths of them singletons, with roughly 8.8% in the top ten. Sequencing was carried out using peripheral blood. Source of these receptors: a woman in her sixties or seventies with active COVID-19.

V and J are TRBV28 and TRBJ2-7; 8 bases are a match to TRBD1. CDR3 length: 15 amino acids. V lost 5 bases to trimming and J lost 3 bases; unmatched junction nucleotides: 9. CDR1 is MDHEN and CDR2 is SYDVKM in the germline V gene. The DNA for the CDR3 is TGTGCCAGCAGTCCGGGGGCAGGGGGCGGCTACGAGCAGTACTTC. It specifies CASSPGAGGGYEQYF.

This rearrangement joins TRBV10-3 to TRBJ2-1; TRBD2 matches 15 bases. Germline V lookup: CDR1 ENHRY, CDR2 SYGVKD. The V gene end was trimmed by 4 bases and the J gene end by 8 bases; junction bases not matched to a gene: 6. There are 16 residues in the CDR3. CDR3 nucleotide sequence: TGTGCCATCAGTGGGACTAGCGGGAGGGCCCGGGATGAGCAGTTCTTC. Amino acids: CAISGTSGRARDEQFF.

This clone was picked up one time. V gene TRBV6-5 combines with J gene TRBJ2-5; D ambiguous. Germline-derived CDR1 and CDR2 are MNHEY and SVGAGI. This CDR3 is built from 14 residues. With 6 bases removed from V and 1 base from J, the gap between germline ends came to 12 bases. CDR3 sequence: CASSAVAAQETQYF. CDR3 nucleotide sequence: TGTGCCAGCAGCGCGGTGGCAGCCCAAGAGACCCAGTACTTC.

J is TRBJ2-2 and V is TRBV4-2; 12 nucleotides line up with TRBD2. From germline, CDR1 is LGHNA and CDR2 YNFKEQ. V trimming: 2 bases; J trimming: 6 bases; junction bases outside the gene matches: 1. This CDR3 has 15 residues. The chain's CDR3 is CASSQSSGRAGELFF. The CDR3 DNA reads TGTGCCAGCAGCCAATCTAGCGGGAGGGCCGGGGAGCTGTTTTTT.

This clone was observed once. V gene TRBV18 combines with J gene TRBJ1-3; maybe TRBD1 (5 bases). Trimming removed 3 bases at V and 6 bases at J, with 12 bases between. CDR1 is KGHSH and CDR2 is LQKENI in the germline V gene. There are 14 residues in the CDR3. The CDR3 DNA is TGTGCCAGCTCACCTCGACAGAGTGAAAACACCATATATTTT. Protein sequence: CASSPRQSENTIYF. The full variable domain, rest sourced from reference TRBV18 and TRBJ1-3, is NAGVMQNPRHLVRRRGQEARLRCSPMKGHSHVYWYRQLPEEGLKFMVYLQKENIIDESGMPKERFSAEFPKEGPSILRIQQVVRGDSAAYFCASSPRQSENTIYFGEGSWLTVV.

The rearrangement uses TRBV2 and TRBJ2-1; weak D call: TRBD2 (5 bases). V lost 7 bases and J lost 8, with 18 bases in between. Germline loops: CDR1 SNHLY, CDR2 FYNNEI. The CDR3 totals 14 residues. The CDR3 is CASNVRARFDEQFF. CDR3 DNA: TGTGCCAGCAACGTGAGGGCTCGGTTCGATGAGCAGTTCTTC.

Note on this clone: Sequence at one end of the junction differs from germline and may be a read error. This rearrangement joins TRBV7-7 to TRBJ2-7; D gene unclear. CDR1 is SSHAT and CDR2 is FNYEAQ in the germline V gene (reference sequence). This CDR3 is built from 11 residues. The CDR3 nucleotides read TGTGCTAGCAGCCCCGGGTACGAGCAGTACTTC. This codes for CASSPGYEQYF.

In DNA, the CDR3 is TGTGCCAGCAGTTACTCGGGAGGGGTCCACGAGCAGTACTTC. This codes for CASSYSGGVHEQYF. This sequence joins TRBV6-2 or TRBV6-3 and TRBJ2-7; 7 positions match TRBD2. Germline trimming cut 0 bases from V and 5 bases from J; bases unmatched to any gene: 4. This CDR3 comprises 14 residues. Germline CDR1 reads MNHEY; CDR2 reads SVGEGT.

V is TRBV11-3 and J is TRBJ2-1; 10 bases are shared with TRBD1. Germline V gene data show CDR1 as SGHNT and CDR2 as YENEEA. The CDR3 consists of 17 residues. Unmatched junction bases numbered 12, after V lost 6 bases and J lost 4 bases. The CDR3 loop is CASSLHRRDRGYNEQFF. CDR3 nucleotides: TGTGCCAGCAGTCTTCACCGTAGGGACAGGGGATACAATGAGCAGTTCTTC.

This clone has just one count. This chain joins TRBV18 and TRBJ2-7; tentative D call: TRBD1 (6 bases). CDR3 length: 14 residues. V was trimmed by 2 bases and J by 1 base, leaving 9 bases between them. Germline V gives CDR1 KGHSH, CDR2 LQKENI. The CDR3 is CASSPGQLSYEQYF. CDR3 DNA: TGTGCCAGCTCACCAGGACAGTTGTCCTACGAGCAGTACTTC.

The V and J genes are TRBV2 and TRBJ1-2, with TRBD1 identical over 8 bases. This CDR3 has 13 amino acids. The V segment lost 5 bases and the J segment 12 bases; nucleotides outside the gene matches: 11. Germline loops: CDR1 SNHLY, CDR2 FYNNEI. This chain's CDR3 is CASSFSNSGGNTF. DNA of the CDR3: TGTGCCAGCAGTTTTTCTAACTCAGGGGGCAACACCTTC.

This clone was detected a few times. The chain carries TRBV10-3 and TRBJ2-7; 8 positions agree with TRBD2. V shed 10 bases, J shed 7 bases, and the junction held 12 bases outside the gene matches. CDR3 length: 13 residues. Per germline, CDR1 ENHRY and CDR2 SYGVKD. In nucleotides, the CDR3 is TGTGCCACGGCGGGGGGAGCGGGGTGGGAGCAGTACTTC. It encodes CATAGGAGWEQYF.

The V gene is TRBV4-1, the J gene TRBJ1-1, with TRBD1 as a possible D gene (6 bases). With 2 bases removed from V and 0 bases from J, the gap between germline ends came to 19 bases. CDR3 size: 18 residues. Germline assignment: CDR1 MGHRA and CDR2 YSYEKL. CDR3 loop: CASSQLRGRGWMNTEAFF. The DNA for the CDR3 is TGCGCCAGCAGCCAACTAAGGGGCAGGGGCTGGATGAACACTGAAGCTTTCTTT.